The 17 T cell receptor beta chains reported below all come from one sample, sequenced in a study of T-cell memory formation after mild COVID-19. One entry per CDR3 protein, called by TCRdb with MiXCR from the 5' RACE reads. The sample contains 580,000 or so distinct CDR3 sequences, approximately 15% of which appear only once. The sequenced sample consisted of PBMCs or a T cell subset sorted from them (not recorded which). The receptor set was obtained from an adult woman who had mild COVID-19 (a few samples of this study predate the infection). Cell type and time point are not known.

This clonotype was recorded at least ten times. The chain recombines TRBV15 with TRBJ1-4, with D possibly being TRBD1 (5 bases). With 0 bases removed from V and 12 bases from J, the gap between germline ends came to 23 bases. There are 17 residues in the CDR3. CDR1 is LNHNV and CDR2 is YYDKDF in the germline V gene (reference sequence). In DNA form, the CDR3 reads TGTGCCACCAGCAGAGATCCCGGGACGGCGGCTATGGGAGAACTGTTTTTT. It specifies CATSRDPGTAAMGELFF.

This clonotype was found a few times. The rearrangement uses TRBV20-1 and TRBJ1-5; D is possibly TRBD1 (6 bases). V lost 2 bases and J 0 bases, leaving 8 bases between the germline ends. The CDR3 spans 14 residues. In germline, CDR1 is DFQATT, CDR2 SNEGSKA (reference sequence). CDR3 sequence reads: CSARRTDSNQPQHF. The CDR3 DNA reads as TGCAGTGCTAGAAGGACAGATAGCAATCAGCCCCAGCATTTT.

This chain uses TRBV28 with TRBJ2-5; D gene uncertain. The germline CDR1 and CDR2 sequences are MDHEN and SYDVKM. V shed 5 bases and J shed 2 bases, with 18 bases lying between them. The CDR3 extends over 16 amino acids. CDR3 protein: CASSPRTWLQQETQYF. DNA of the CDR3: TGTGCCAGCAGTCCCCGGACGTGGCTCCAACAAGAGACCCAGTACTTC.

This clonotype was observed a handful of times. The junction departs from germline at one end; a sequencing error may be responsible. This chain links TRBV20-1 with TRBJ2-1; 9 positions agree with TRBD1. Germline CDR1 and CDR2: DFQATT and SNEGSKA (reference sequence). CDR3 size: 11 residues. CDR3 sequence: CSAKTGTGRIF. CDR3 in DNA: TGCAGTGCCAAAACCGGGACAGGGAGGATCTTC.

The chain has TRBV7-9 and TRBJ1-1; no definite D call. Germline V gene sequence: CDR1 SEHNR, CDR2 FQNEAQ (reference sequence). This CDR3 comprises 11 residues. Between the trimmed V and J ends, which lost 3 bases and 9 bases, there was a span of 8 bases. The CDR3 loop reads CASSFSEKAFF. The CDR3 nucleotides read TGTGCCAGCAGCTTTTCGGAAAAAGCTTTCTTT.

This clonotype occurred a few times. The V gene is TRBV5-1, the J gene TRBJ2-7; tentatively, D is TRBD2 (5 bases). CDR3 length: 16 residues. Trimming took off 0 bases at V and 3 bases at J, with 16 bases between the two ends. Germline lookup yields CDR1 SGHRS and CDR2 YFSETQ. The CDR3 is CASSLVRWLAGYEQYF. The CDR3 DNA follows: TGCGCCAGCAGCTTGGTACGCTGGCTAGCAGGCTACGAGCAGTACTTC.

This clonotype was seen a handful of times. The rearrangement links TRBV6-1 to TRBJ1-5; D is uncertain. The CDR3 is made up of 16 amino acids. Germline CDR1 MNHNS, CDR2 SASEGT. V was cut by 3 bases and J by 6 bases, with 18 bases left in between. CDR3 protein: CASSDPLRRAIQPQHF. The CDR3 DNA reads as TGTGCCAGCAGTGATCCACTCCGGAGGGCAATTCAGCCCCAGCATTTT.

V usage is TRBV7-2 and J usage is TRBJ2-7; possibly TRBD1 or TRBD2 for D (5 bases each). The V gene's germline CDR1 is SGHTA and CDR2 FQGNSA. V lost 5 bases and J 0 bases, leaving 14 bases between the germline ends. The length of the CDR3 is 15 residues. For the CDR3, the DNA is TGTGCCAGCAGCCCAACGGGGCATTTCTCCTACGAGCAGTACTTC. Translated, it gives CASSPTGHFSYEQYF.

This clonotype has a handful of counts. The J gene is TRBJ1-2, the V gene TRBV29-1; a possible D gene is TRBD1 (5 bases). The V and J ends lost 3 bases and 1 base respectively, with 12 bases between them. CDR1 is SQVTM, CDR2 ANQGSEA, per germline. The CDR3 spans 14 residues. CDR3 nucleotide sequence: TGCAGCGTTGATCGGGGGACCGATAACTATGGCTACACCTTC. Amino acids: CSVDRGTDNYGYTF.

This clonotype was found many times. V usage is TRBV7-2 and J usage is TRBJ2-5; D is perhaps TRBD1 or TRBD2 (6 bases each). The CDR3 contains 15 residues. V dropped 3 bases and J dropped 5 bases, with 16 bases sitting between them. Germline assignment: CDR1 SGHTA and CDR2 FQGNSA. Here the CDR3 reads CASSLKGGRWETQYF. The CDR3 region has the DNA TGTGCCAGCAGCTTGAAGGGGGGCCGGTGGGAGACCCAGTACTTC.

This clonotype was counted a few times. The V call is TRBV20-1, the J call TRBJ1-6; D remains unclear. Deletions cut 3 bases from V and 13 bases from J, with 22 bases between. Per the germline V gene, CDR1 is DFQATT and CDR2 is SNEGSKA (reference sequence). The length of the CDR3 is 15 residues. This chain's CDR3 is CSARVNRGIRSPLHF. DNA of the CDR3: TGCAGTGCTAGGGTAAACCGGGGAATTAGAAGTCCCCTCCACTTT.

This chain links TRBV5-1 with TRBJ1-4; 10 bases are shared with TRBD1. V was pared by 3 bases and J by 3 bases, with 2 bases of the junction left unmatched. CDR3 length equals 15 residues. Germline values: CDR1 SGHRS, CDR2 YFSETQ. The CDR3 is CASSWGTGANEKLFF. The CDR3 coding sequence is TGCGCCAGCAGCTGGGGGACAGGGGCTAATGAAAAACTGTTTTTT.

The CDR3 spells CASSPRDSGGPYSVNEQFF. In nucleotides, the CDR3 is TGTGCCAGCAGCCCCCGAGATAGCGGGGGACCCTACAGTGTAAATGAGCAGTTCTTC. The V call is TRBV7-3, the J call TRBJ2-1; 9 positions match TRBD2. Losses at the gene ends were 5 bases for V and 7 bases for J; bases not matched to a gene: 21. The CDR3 has 19 amino acids. Germline V gene lookup returns CDR1 SGHTA and CDR2 FQGTGA.

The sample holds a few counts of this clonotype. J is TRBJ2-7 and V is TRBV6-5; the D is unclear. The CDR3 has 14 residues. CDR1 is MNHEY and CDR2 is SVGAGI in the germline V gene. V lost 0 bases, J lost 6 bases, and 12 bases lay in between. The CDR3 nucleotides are TGTGCCAGCAGTTACTCGACCGAGAATGGCGAGCAGTACTTC. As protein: CASSYSTENGEQYF.

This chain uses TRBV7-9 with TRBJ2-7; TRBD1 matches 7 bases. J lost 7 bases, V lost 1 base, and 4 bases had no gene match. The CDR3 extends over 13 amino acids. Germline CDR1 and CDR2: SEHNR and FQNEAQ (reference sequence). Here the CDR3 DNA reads TGTGCCAGCAGCTTAGAGGACAGGTCAGAGCAGTACTTC. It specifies CASSLEDRSEQYF. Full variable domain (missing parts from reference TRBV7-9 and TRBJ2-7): DTGVSQNPRHKITKRGQNVTFRCDPISEHNRLYWYRQTLGQGPEFLTYFQNEAQLEKSRLLSDRFSAERPKGSFSTLEIQRTEQGDSAMYLCASSLEDRSEQYFGPGTRLTVT.

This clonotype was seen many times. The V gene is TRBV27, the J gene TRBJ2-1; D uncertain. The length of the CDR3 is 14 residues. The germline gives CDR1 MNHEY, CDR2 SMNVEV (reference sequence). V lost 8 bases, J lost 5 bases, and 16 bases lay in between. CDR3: CASGYGDGNNEQFF. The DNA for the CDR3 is TGTGCCAGCGGATACGGTGACGGAAACAATGAGCAGTTCTTC.

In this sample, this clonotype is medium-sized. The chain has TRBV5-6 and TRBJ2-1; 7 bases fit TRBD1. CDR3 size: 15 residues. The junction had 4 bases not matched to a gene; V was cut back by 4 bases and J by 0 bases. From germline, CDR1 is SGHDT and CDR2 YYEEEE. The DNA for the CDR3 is TGTGCCAGCAGCCCAGGGGGAAGCTCCTACAATGAGCAGTTCTTC. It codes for CASSPGGSSYNEQFF. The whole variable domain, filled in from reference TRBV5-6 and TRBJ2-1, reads DAGVTQSPTHLIKTRGQQVTLRCSPKSGHDTVSWYQQALGQGPQFIFQYYEEEERQRGNFPDRFSGHQFPNYSSELNVNALLLGDSALYLCASSPGGSSYNEQFFGPGTRLTVL.